Each of the 16 T cell receptor beta chains below was sequenced from the same sample in a study of regulatory T cells in long-lasting Graves disease (dated by TCRdb to about 2021). This specimen's time point label, per the study, means: newly diagnosed GD, antithyroid drugs for less than 3 months. RNA was extracted from PBMCs in TRIzol for both TCR sequencing and RNA sequencing. The library was built by means of multiplex PCR. Sequenced using an Illumina HiSeq 4000. To build TCR beta libraries, CDR3 regions were amplified by Arm-PCR using iRepertoire HTBI primers. In-frame beta chains were kept once TCRdb had trimmed the public reads at Q25 with fastp and called clones with MiXCR. Entries that share a CDR3 protein sequence are merged under the most common genes and DNA. Counted in this sample were 350,000 to 450,000 distinct CDR3 sequences; approximately 15% of them appeared once. The top ten clonotypes cover roughly 27% of the sample.

These data were also filed under a second study, of T cells in Graves' hyperthyroidism and ophthalmopathy.

This specimen consisted of peripheral blood mononuclear cells (PBMCs), obtained at new diagnosis, from a patient treated with antithyroid drugs. These receptor sequences come from a man aged 40-49 years with Graves disease. Donor details come from another sample of the same person, matched by shared clones.

This clonotype showed up many times. V and J are TRBV7-8 and TRBJ2-1; 11 nucleotides match TRBD1. This CDR3 has 16 amino acids. Germline lookup yields CDR1 SGHVS and CDR2 FQNEAQ. The V and J ends lost 5 bases and 6 bases, in that order; junction bases with no gene match: 9. The CDR3 sequence is CASSGSPGTGGNEQFF. CDR3 sequence (DNA): TGTGCCAGCAGCGGTTCACCCGGGACAGGGGGCAATGAGCAGTTCTTC. Based on the CDR3 plus reference TRBV7-8 and TRBJ2-1, the full variable domain is GAGVSQSPRYKVAKRGQDVALRCDPISGHVSLFWYQQALGQGPEFLTYFQNEAQLDKSGLPSDRFFAERPEGSVSTLKIQRTQQEDSAVYLCASSGSPGTGGNEQFFGPGTRLTVL.

The V gene is TRBV12-3 or TRBV12-4, the J gene TRBJ1-4; D is unresolved. This CDR3 contains 13 residues. The ends were cut back, 4 bases at V and 4 bases at J, with 7 bases in the middle. CDR3 sequence reads: CASSSTFNEKLFF. The CDR3 DNA sequence: TGTGCCAGCAGTTCCACGTTTAATGAAAAACTGTTTTTT.

The chain links TRBV5-1 to TRBJ2-3, with 11 nucleotides matching TRBD1. Trimming took 4 bases from V and 3 from J; bases not matched to a gene: 4. The CDR3 sequence is 15 residues long. Germline CDR1 is SGHRS and CDR2 is YFSETQ. The DNA for the CDR3 is TGCGCCAGCAGCGGCGGGACAGGGGGGACAGATACGCAGTATTTT. Translating gives CASSGGTGGTDTQYF.

Many counts were recorded for this clonotype. CDR3 bases: TGTGCCTGGAATCTAGCGGGGGTGCTGTCGCAGTATTTT. Translated, it gives CAWNLAGVLSQYF. The genes are TRBV30 and TRBJ2-3, with 10 nucleotides matching TRBD2. Trimming removed 4 bases from V and 10 bases from J; junction bases left unmatched: 8. The CDR3 runs to 13 residues. Germline CDR1 and CDR2: GTSNPN and SVGIG (reference sequence).

On this clonotype: Because the CDR3 is missing its conserved closing phenylalanine or tryptophan, this is likely a read error. This chain uses TRBV19 with TRBJ1-5; a weak D match, TRBD1 (6 bases). The CDR3 runs to 15 residues. Trimming took 7 bases from V and 1 from J, leaving 14 bases between them. The V gene's germline CDR1 is LNHDA and CDR2 SQIVND (reference sequence). CDR3 sequence: CASKPDRGSNQPQHS. The CDR3 region has the DNA TGTGCCAGTAAACCGGACAGAGGGAGCAATCAGCCCCAGCATTCT.

This clonotype has just a few counts. The CDR3 sequence is CASSIAPSGQPQHF. The CDR3 DNA reads TGTGCCAGTAGTATAGCCCCCTCTGGACAGCCCCAGCATTTT. V usage is TRBV19 and J usage is TRBJ1-5; D is unresolved. Trimming cost V 1 base and J 7 bases, with 11 bases left between them. The CDR3 extends over 14 amino acids. The germline V gene encodes CDR1 LNHDA and CDR2 SQIVND (reference sequence).

This clonotype was recorded at least ten times. The V gene is TRBV24-1, the J gene TRBJ1-1; TRBD1 is a possible D gene (5 bases). Germline assignment: CDR1 KGHDR and CDR2 SFDVKD. CDR3 length: 13 amino acids. Trimming pared 7 bases from V and 2 bases from J, leaving 10 bases between. The CDR3 bases are TGTGCCACCAGGGACATCCAAAACACTGAAGCTTTCTTT. It encodes CATRDIQNTEAFF.

In its sample, this clonotype was seen many times. The chain employs TRBV28 and TRBJ1-2; 7 bases agree with TRBD1. Trimming took 7 bases from V and 9 from J; bases not matched to a gene: 11. In germline, CDR1 is MDHEN, CDR2 SYDVKM. The CDR3 covers 13 residues. The CDR3 DNA follows: TGTGCCAGCATAGGGGACAGCATAAAGAGCTACACCTTC. Its protein product is CASIGDSIKSYTF.

This clonotype appeared a few times. The chain uses TRBV9 and TRBJ1-6, with D possibly being TRBD1 (5 bases). The germline V gene encodes CDR1 SGDLS and CDR2 YYNGEE. The CDR3 runs to 16 residues. V lost 0 bases and J 9 bases, leaving 16 bases between the germline ends. The CDR3 loop reads CASSVGSRAVGSPLHF. The DNA of the CDR3 is TGTGCCAGCAGCGTAGGTAGCAGGGCAGTCGGTTCACCCCTCCACTTT.

J is TRBJ1-6 and V is TRBV3-1, with D unclear. This CDR3 has 13 amino acids. V was clipped by 4 bases and J by 8 bases, with 9 bases between them. Germline V lookup: CDR1 LGHDT, CDR2 YNNKEL (reference sequence). The chain's CDR3 is CASSRDPDSPLHF. CDR3 nucleotide sequence: TGTGCCAGCAGCCGCGACCCCGATTCACCCCTCCACTTT.

This clonotype has a count of ten or more. This chain joins TRBV18 and TRBJ2-7; TRBD1 agrees at 7 bases. The CDR3 has 15 amino acids. The germline gives CDR1 KGHSH, CDR2 LQKENI. Trimming cost V 2 bases and J 4 bases; bases outside gene matches: 8. As DNA, the CDR3 is TGTGCCAGCTCACCAGGCGCCAGGGGGACGTACGAGCAGTACTTC. It encodes CASSPGARGTYEQYF.

This clonotype was recorded many times. The CDR3 loop reads CASSQDNYGYTF. For the CDR3, the DNA is TGTGCCAGCAGCCAAGACAACTATGGCTACACCTTC. J is TRBJ1-2 and V is TRBV3-1; D remains unclear. The CDR3 loop spans 12 amino acids. V lost 0 bases to trimming and J lost 2 bases, with 1 base between them. The germline CDR1 and CDR2 sequences are LGHDT and YNNKEL (reference sequence).

This clonotype was picked up a small number of times. V is TRBV3-1 and J is TRBJ1-1, with 10 bases matching TRBD1. Per germline, CDR1 LGHDT and CDR2 YNNKEL (reference sequence). V lost 3 bases and J lost 7; bases outside the gene matches: 8. CDR3 length: 15 amino acids. The CDR3 loop is CASSHQDRGRNEAFF. The DNA of the CDR3 is TGTGCCAGCAGCCATCAAGACAGGGGGCGCAATGAAGCTTTCTTT.

This clonotype was recorded at least ten times. The genes are TRBV27 and TRBJ2-1; 9 positions agree with TRBD1. CDR3 length: 14 residues. The ends lost 3 bases at V and 3 bases at J; junction bases unmatched: 0. The germline V gene has CDR1 MNHEY and CDR2 SMNVEV (reference sequence). The CDR3 coding sequence is TGTGCCAGCAGTTTGACAGGGGGCTACAATGAGCAGTTCTTC. Translated: CASSLTGGYNEQFF.

This clonotype was detected ten times or more. The rearrangement links TRBV28 to TRBJ2-7; D may be TRBD1 or TRBD2 (5 bases each). Trimming cost V 4 bases and J 13 bases, with 20 bases left between them. Germline CDR1 reads MDHEN; CDR2 reads SYDVKM. The CDR3 is 13 amino acids. The DNA of the CDR3 is TGTGCCAGCAGTTCACCCTCCACGGGACGGGCTTACTTC. Its protein product is CASSSPSTGRAYF.

A remark on this clonotype: A read error may explain this, as a much larger clone is one base away. The V call is TRBV11-3, the J call TRBJ2-1, with 10 positions matching TRBD1. The germline gives CDR1 SGHNT, CDR2 YENEEA. The trim removed 1 base at V and 13 bases at J, leaving 13 bases unmatched. The CDR3 length is 16 residues. The CDR3 is CASSLAQGQGKETQFF. The CDR3 DNA sequence: TGTGCCAGCAGCTTAGCGCAGGGACAGGGGAAAGAGACCCAGTTCTTC.